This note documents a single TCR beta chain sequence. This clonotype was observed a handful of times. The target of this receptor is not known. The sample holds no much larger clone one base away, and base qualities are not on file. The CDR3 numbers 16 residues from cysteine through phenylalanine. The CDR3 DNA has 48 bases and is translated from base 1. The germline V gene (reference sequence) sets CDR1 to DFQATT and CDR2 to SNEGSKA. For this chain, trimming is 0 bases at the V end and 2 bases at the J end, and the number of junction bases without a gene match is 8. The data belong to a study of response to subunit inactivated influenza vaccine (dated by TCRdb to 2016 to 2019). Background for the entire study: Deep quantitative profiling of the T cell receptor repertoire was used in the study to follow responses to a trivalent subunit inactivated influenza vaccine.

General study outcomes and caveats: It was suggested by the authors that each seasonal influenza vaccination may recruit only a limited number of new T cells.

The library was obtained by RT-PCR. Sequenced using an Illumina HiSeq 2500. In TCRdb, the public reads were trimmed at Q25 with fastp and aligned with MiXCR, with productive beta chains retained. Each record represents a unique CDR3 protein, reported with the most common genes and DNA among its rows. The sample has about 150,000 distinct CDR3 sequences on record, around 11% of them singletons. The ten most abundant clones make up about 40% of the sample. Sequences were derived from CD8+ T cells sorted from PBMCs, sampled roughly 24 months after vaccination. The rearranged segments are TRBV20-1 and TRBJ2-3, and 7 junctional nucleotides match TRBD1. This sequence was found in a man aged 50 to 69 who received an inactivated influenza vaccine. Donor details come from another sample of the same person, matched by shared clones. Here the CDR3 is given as CSARDHLTGYTDTQYF. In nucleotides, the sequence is TGCAGTGCTAGAGACCATTTGACAGGGTACACAGATACGCAGTATTTT.